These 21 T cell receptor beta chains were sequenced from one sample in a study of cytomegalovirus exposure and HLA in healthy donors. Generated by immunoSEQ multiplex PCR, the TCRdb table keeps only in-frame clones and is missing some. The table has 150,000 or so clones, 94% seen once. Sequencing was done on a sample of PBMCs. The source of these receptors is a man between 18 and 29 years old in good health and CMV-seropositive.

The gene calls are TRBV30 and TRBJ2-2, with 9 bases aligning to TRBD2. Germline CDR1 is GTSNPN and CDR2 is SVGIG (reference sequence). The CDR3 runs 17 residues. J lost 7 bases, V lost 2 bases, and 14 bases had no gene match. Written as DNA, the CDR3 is TGTGCCTGGAGTCCCTCGAGGACTAGCGCGTTCGTCGGGGAGCTGTTTTTT. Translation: CAWSPSRTSAFVGELFF.

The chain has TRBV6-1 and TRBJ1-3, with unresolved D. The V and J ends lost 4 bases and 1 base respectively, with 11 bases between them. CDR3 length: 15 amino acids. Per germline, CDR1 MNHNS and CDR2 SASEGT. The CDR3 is CASSVEGGSGNTIYF. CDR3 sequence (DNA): TGTGCCAGCAGTGTTGAGGGCGGATCTGGAAACACCATATATTTT.

The CDR3 sequence is CASRSVGRGDTQYF. The DNA for the CDR3 is TGTGCAAGTCGCTCCGTCGGGAGGGGAGATACGCAGTATTTT. The chain carries TRBV12-2 and TRBJ2-3; TRBD2, the table's D call, was not compared with the DNA. TRBV12-2 is a known pseudogene. This CDR3 comprises 14 residues.

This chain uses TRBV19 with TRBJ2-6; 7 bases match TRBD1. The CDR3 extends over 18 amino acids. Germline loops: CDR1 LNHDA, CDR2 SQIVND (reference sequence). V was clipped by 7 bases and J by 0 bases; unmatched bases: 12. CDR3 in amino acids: CASNPPAQGSSGANVLTF. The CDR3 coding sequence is TGTGCCAGTAACCCCCCCGCACAGGGGTCCTCTGGGGCCAACGTCCTGACTTTC.

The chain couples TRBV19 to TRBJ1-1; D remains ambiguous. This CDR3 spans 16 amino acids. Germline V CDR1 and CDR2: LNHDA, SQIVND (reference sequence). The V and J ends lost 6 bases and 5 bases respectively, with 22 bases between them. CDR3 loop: CASSPWGRGSWTEAFF. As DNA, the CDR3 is TGTGCCAGTAGCCCGTGGGGTCGGGGATCGTGGACTGAAGCTTTCTTT.

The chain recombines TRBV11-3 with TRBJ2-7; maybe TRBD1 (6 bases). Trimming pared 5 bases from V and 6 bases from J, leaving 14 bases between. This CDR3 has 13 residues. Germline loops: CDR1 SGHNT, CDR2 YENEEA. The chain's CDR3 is CASSRRGESEQYF. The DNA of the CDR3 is TGTGCCAGCAGCCGCAGGGGTGAGAGCGAGCAGTACTTC.

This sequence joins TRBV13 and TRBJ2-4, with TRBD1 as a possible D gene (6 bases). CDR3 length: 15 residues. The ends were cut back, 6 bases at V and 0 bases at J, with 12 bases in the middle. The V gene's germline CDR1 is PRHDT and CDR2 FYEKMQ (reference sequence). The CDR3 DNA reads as TGTGCCAGCAGTTCCAACAGGGAAGCCAAAAACATTCAGTACTTC. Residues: CASSSNREAKNIQYF.

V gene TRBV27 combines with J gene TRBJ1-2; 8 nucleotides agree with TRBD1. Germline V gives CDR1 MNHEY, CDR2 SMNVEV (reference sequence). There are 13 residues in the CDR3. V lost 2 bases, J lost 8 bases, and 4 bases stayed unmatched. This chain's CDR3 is CASSLPGGLGYTF. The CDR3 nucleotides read TGTGCCAGCAGTTTACCAGGGGGCTTAGGCTACACCTTC.

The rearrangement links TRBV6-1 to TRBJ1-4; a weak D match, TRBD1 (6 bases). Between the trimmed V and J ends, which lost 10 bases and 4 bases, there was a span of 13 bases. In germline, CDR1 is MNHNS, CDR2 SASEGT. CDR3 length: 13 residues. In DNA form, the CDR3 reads TGTGCCATCAGCTTAGGGGGTAATGAAAAACTGTTTTTT. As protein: CAISLGGNEKLFF.

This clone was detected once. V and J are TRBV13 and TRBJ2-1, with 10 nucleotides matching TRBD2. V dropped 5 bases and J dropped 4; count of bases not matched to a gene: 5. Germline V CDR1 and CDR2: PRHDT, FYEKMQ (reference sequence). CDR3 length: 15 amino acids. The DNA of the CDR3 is TGTGCCAGCAGCCCCCGGACTAGCGGTTACAATGAGCAGTTCTTC. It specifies CASSPRTSGYNEQFF.

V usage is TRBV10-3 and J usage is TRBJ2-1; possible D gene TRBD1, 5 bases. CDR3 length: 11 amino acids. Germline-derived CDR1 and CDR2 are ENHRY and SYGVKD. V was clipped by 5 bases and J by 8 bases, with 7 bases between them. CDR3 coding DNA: TGTGCCATCAGTCAAGGGGATGAGCAGTTCTTC. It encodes CAISQGDEQFF.

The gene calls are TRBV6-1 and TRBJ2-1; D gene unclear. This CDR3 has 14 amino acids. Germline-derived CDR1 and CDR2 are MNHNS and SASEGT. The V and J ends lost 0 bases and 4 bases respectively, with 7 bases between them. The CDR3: CASSEASGYNEQFF. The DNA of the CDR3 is TGTGCCAGCAGTGAAGCGTCGGGTTACAATGAGCAGTTCTTC.

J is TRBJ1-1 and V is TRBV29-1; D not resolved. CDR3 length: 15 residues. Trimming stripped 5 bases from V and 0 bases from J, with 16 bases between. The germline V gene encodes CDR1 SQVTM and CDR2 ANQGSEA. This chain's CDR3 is CSVSHSPYVNTEAFF. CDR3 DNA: TGCAGCGTTTCTCACTCTCCCTACGTGAACACTGAAGCTTTCTTT. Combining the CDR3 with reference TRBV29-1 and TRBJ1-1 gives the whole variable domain SAVISQKPSRDICQRGTSLTIQCQVDSQVTMMFWYRQQPGQSLTLIATANQGSEATYESGFVIDKFPISRPNLTFSTLTVSNMSPEDSSIYLCSVSHSPYVNTEAFFGQGTRLTVV.

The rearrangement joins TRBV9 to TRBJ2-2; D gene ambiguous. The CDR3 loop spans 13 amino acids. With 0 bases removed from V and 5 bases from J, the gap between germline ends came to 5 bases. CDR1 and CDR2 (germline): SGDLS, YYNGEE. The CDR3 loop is CASSVVRTGELFF. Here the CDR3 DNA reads TGTGCCAGCAGCGTAGTCAGGACCGGGGAGCTGTTTTTT.

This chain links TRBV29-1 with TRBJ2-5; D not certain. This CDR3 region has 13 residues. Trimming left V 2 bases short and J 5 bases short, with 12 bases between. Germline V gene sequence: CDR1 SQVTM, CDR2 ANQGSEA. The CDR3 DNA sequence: TGCAGCGTTGAATCTTCGGGTCGGGAGACCCAGTACTTC. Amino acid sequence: CSVESSGRETQYF.

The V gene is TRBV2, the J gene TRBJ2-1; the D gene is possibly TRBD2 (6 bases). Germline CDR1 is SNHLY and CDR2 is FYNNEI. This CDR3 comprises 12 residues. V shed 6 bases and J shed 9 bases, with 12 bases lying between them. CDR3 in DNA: TGTGCCAGCAGCTATGGAGGGCTTGAGCAGTTCTTC. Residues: CASSYGGLEQFF.

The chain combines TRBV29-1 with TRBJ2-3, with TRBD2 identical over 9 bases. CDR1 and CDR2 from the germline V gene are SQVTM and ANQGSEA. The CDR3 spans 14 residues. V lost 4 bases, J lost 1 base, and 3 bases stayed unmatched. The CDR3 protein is CSVVIAGGTDTQYF. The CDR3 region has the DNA TGCAGCGTTGTAATAGCGGGAGGCACAGATACGCAGTATTTT.

The CDR3 protein is CASSSPSGRAYNEQFF. The CDR3 region has the DNA TGTGCCAGCAGCTCCCCTAGCGGGAGGGCTTACAATGAGCAGTTCTTC. The chain has TRBV5-4 and TRBJ2-1, with 12 bases matching TRBD2. The CDR3 covers 16 residues. Germline values: CDR1 SGHNT, CDR2 YYREEE (reference sequence). The ends lost 3 bases at V and 4 bases at J; junction bases unmatched: 5.

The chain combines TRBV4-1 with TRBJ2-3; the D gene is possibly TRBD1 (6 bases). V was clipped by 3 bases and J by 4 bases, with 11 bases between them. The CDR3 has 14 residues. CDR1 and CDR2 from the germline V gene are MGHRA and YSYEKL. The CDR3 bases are TGCGCCAGCAGCCAGGGCGAGGGGGCAGATACGCAGTATTTT. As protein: CASSQGEGADTQYF.

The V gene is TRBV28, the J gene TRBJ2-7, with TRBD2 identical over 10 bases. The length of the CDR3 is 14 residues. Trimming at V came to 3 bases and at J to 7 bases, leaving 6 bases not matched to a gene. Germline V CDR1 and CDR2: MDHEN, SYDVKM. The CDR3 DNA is TGTGCCAGCAGTTTTCCCGGACTAGCGGAGGAGCAGTACTTC. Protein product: CASSFPGLAEEQYF.

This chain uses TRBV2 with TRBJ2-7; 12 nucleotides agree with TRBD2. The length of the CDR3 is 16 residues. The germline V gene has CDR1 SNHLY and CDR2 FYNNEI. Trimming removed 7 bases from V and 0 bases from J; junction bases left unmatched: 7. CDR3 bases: TGTGCCAGCAACGGGGGGACTAGCGGGCTCTCCTACGAGCAGTACTTC. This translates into CASNGGTSGLSYEQYF.